A selection of T cell receptor beta chains follows, all from one sample in a study of technical replicates of blood from a few donors. Profiled with immunoSEQ multiplex PCR; TCRdb holds only in-frame clones, not every one. Here the sample spans 15,000 or so clones, 87% being singletons. Material: PBMCs. Source of these receptors: a human donor in good health. Each CDR3 is given with its conserved first and last residue. A D gene is named only where the DNA matches it firmly. The size of a clone is reported for some rows only, either as once, few or many, or as a class for expanded clones.

few	TRBD1	TRBV28	TRBJ1-1	CASSFLPGQEQNTEAFF	TGTGCCAGCAGTTTTCTACCGGGACAGGAGCAGAACACTGAAGCTTTCTTT
once	TRBD2	TRBV5-1	TRBJ2-7	CASSLGGGRGNEQYF	TGCGCCAGCAGCTTGGGTGGCGGGAGGGGTAACGAGCAGTACTTC
NA	NA	TRBV19	TRBJ1-1	CASSIVPGKMNTEAFF	TGTGCCAGTAGTATCGTTCCGGGTAAAATGAACACTGAAGCTTTCTTT
few	TRBD1	TRBV11-2	TRBJ1-1	CASSLGQGLAFF	TGTGCCAGCAGCTTAGGACAGGGTTTGGCTTTCTTT
NA	TRBD1	TRBV6-1	TRBJ1-5	CASSEGQPSGGNQPQHF	TGTGCCAGCAGTGAGGGACAGCCCTCAGGAGGCAATCAGCCCCAGCATTTT
NA	TRBD1	TRBV7-9	TRBJ2-5	CASSLGVSGQGQETQYF	TGTGCCAGCAGCTTAGGAGTGTCAGGACAGGGACAAGAGACCCAGTACTTC
NA	TRBD2	TRBV19	TRBJ2-5	CASSSGRSQTQYF	TGTGCCAGTAGTAGCGGGAGGTCACAGACCCAGTACTTC
NA	TRBD2	TRBV18	TRBJ2-3	CASSPKETPGRIVDTQYF	TGTGCCAGCTCACCAAAGGAAACTCCCGGGAGGATTGTAGATACGCAGTATTTT
NA	NA	TRBV30	TRBJ2-2	CAWSLSVTNTGELFF	TGTGCCTGGAGTCTGTCAGTTACGAACACCGGGGAGCTGTTTTTT
NA	NA	TRBV19	TRBJ1-6	CASSIAGWSPLHF	TGTGCCAGTAGTATCGCAGGATGGTCACCCCTCCACTTT
NA	TRBD1	TRBV27	TRBJ2-7	CASSPTGFYEQYF	TGTGCCAGCAGTCCGACAGGGTTCTACGAGCAGTACTTC
NA	TRBD1	TRBV18	TRBJ1-4	CASSPGQGREKLFF	TGTGCCAGCTCTCCTGGACAGGGAAGGGAAAAACTGTTTTTT
NA	TRBD2	TRBV28	TRBJ2-7	CASSAQHLWGTSGPYEQYF	TGTGCCAGCAGTGCCCAACACCTCTGGGGGACTAGCGGCCCCTACGAGCAGTACTTC
NA	NA	TRBV5-1	TRBJ2-6	CASSPVADGANVLTF	TGCGCCAGCAGCCCGGTAGCGGATGGGGCCAACGTCCTGACTTTC
NA	NA	TRBV21-1	TRBJ2-7	CAPDHHEQYF	TGTGCCCCAGATCACCACGAGCAGTACTTC
NA	NA	TRBV6-1	TRBJ2-5	CASSAGSGQETQYF	TGTGCCAGCAGTGCCGGTAGCGGCCAAGAGACCCAGTACTTC
NA	TRBD2	TRBV19	TRBJ2-7	CASSIGPSGSGREQYF	TGTGCCAGTAGTATCGGGCCTAGCGGGAGCGGTAGGGAGCAGTACTTC
NA	TRBD2	TRBV10-3	TRBJ2-1	CAISGSGTNEQFF	TGTGCCATCAGTGGTAGCGGGACCAATGAGCAGTTCTTC
NA	TRBD2	TRBV6-6	TRBJ2-1	CASSYGLAGVDEQFF	TGTGCCAGCAGTTACGGACTAGCGGGAGTGGATGAGCAGTTCTTC
NA	TRBD1	TRBV28	TRBJ1-2	CASTIGGGINGYTF	TGTGCCAGCACAATTGGAGGGGGCATCAATGGCTACACCTTC